Shown below are 18 T cell receptor beta chains from a single sample sequenced in a study of immune heterogeneity within non-small cell lung tumors. TCR beta CDR3 regions came from multiplex PCR with 32 forward V and 13 reverse J primers. TCRdb itself ran the multiplex PCR reads through MiXCR, one entry per CDR3 protein. This table has 14,000 or so distinct CDR3 sequences, 28% appearing once. Bulk tumor genomic DNA served as template, at approximately 580 ng per sample. Several spatially distant biopsies were obtained per primary tumor intraoperatively. Untreated, newly diagnosed non-small cell lung cancer patients underwent curative surgery. The sequenced sample consisted of lung tumor tissue. The source is a man aged 35 to 55 with non-small cell lung cancer.

Regarding this clonotype: Possible read error: a much larger clone is one base away. This chain links TRBV10-3 with TRBJ1-6; TRBD1 aligns across 9 bases. Losses at the gene ends were 3 bases for V and 9 bases for J; bases not matched to a gene: 6. The CDR3 sequence is 15 residues long. CDR1 is ENHRY, CDR2 SYGVKD, per germline. The chain's CDR3 is CAISDPVTGGSPLHF. The DNA of the CDR3 is TGTGCCATCAGTGACCCCGTGACAGGGGGTTCACCCCTCCACTTT.

As regards this clonotype: A read error is possible here, since a much larger clone lies one base away. CDR3 in amino acids: CAISKNTEAFF. CDR3 in DNA: TGTGCCATAAGCAAGAACACTGAAGCTTTCTTT. The chain recombines TRBV10-3 with TRBJ1-1; D is uncertain. The CDR3 has 11 amino acids. Trimming removed 9 bases from V and 1 base from J, with 6 bases in between. Germline V gene lookup returns CDR1 ENHRY and CDR2 SYGVKD.

This clonotype is categorized as medium-sized. The chain combines TRBV7-8 with TRBJ2-7, with TRBD1 matching 10 bases. Trimming took 4 bases from V and 3 from J; bases not matched to a gene: 3. The CDR3 has 14 residues. Germline V gene sequence: CDR1 SGHVS, CDR2 FQNEAQ. CDR3 nucleotides: TGTGCCAGCAGCTACCGGGACAGGGGCTACGAGCAGTACTTC. Its protein is CASSYRDRGYEQYF. The full variable domain, in which reference TRBV7-8 and TRBJ2-7 provide the parts outside the CDR3, is GAGVSQSPRYKVAKRGQDVALRCDPISGHVSLFWYQQALGQGPEFLTYFQNEAQLDKSGLPSDRFFAERPEGSVSTLKIQRTQQEDSAVYLCASSYRDRGYEQYFGPGTRLTVT.

By share, this clonotype counts as medium-sized. The chain uses TRBV12-3 or TRBV12-4 and TRBJ2-1, with 8 nucleotides matching TRBD2. CDR3 length: 15 amino acids. V lost 8 bases and J lost 10; bases outside the gene matches: 16. The CDR3 is CASGAGAGASWEQFF. The CDR3 DNA reads TGTGCCAGCGGGGCCGGAGCGGGAGCGTCGTGGGAGCAGTTCTTC.

This clonotype was seen at least ten times. The chain uses TRBV12-3 or TRBV12-4 and TRBJ2-7, with D maybe TRBD1 (5 bases). The CDR3 covers 13 residues. The V end was cut by 3 bases, the J end by 7 bases, with 13 bases between. DNA for the CDR3: TGTGCCAGCAGTTTCCGAGGTGCAGGGGAGCAGTACTTC. It is translated as CASSFRGAGEQYF.

This clonotype was seen many times. The chain links TRBV12-3 or TRBV12-4 to TRBJ2-2; 9 positions agree with TRBD2. V dropped 7 bases and J dropped 2; count of bases not matched to a gene: 5. CDR3 length: 15 amino acids. In nucleotides, the CDR3 is TGTGCCAGCACTCGGACTAGCGAAAACACCGGGGAGCTGTTTTTT. Its translation: CASTRTSENTGELFF.

This clonotype was detected many times. This sequence joins TRBV11-2 and TRBJ1-2; 7 nucleotides align to TRBD1. The ends lost 4 bases at V and 8 bases at J; junction bases unmatched: 13. Germline V CDR1 and CDR2: SGHAT, FQNNGV. The CDR3 length is 15 residues. The CDR3 region is CASSSQPDRARGYTF. The DNA of the CDR3 is TGTGCCAGCAGCTCCCAACCAGACAGGGCGAGGGGCTACACCTTC.

This rearrangement joins TRBV5-1 to TRBJ1-2; D is undetermined. The germline gives CDR1 SGHRS, CDR2 YFSETQ. The CDR3 consists of 16 residues. V was clipped by 0 bases and J by 7 bases, with 19 bases between them. CDR3 nucleotides: TGCGCCAGCAGCTTGGGGGGATTCTCCTCCGTCGGTGGCTACACCTTC. As protein: CASSLGGFSSVGGYTF.

This clonotype has a count of ten or more. V usage is TRBV7-2 and J usage is TRBJ2-7, with TRBD2 as a possible D gene (6 bases). This CDR3 has 15 amino acids. Trimming stripped 6 bases from V and 0 bases from J, with 15 bases between. CDR1 SGHTA and CDR2 FQGNSA come from the germline V gene. The CDR3 nucleotides are TGTGCCAGCAGGGTGACCGGGGGTCGCTCCTACGAGCAGTACTTC. Residues: CASRVTGGRSYEQYF.

By sample share, this clonotype is medium-sized. This chain links TRBV24-1 with TRBJ2-1; a weak D match, TRBD1 (6 bases). V dropped 5 bases and J dropped 4 bases, with 11 bases sitting between them. This CDR3 comprises 14 residues. Germline CDR1 is KGHDR and CDR2 is SFDVKD. The CDR3 region has the DNA TGTGCCACCAGTGGAACAGGGAATTACAATGAGCAGTTCTTC. Its protein is CATSGTGNYNEQFF.

The chain links TRBV5-5 to TRBJ2-1; no reliable D call. Looked up from germline, CDR1 is SGHKS and CDR2 is YYEKEE (reference sequence). The V end lost 1 base, the J end lost 8 bases, and 7 bases lay between the germline ends. The length of the CDR3 is 12 residues. For the CDR3, the DNA is TGTGCCAGCAGCTTGATGGGCTATGAGCAGTTCTTC. Translation gives CASSLMGYEQFF.

This clonotype was counted many times. The chain has TRBV6-1 and TRBJ1-2; no reliable D call. Trimming took 2 bases from V and 4 from J, leaving 2 bases between them. The CDR3 consists of 11 residues. In germline, CDR1 is MNHNS, CDR2 SASEGT. CDR3 protein: CASSEIYGYTF. The CDR3 DNA is TGTGCCAGCAGTGAAATCTATGGCTACACCTTC.

This clonotype is termed medium-sized. The chain employs TRBV19 and TRBJ1-1; 7 positions agree with TRBD1. This CDR3 comprises 14 residues. With V trimmed by 8 bases and J by 4 bases, 10 bases remained unmatched. Germline V lookup: CDR1 LNHDA, CDR2 SQIVND (reference sequence). CDR3 residues: CASGTVVGGTEAFF. The CDR3 nucleotides read TGTGCCAGTGGGACAGTAGTAGGGGGCACTGAAGCTTTCTTT.

A remark on this clonotype: A much more abundant neighbour one base away suggests this may be a read error. The V gene is TRBV12-3 or TRBV12-4, the J gene TRBJ2-1; D ambiguous. CDR3 length: 14 residues. CDR3 bases: TGTGCCAGCAGTTCCCCACCATCTAACAATGAGAAGTTCTTC. Its protein product is CASSSPPSNNEKFF.

The count of this clonotype is one. A read error may be the cause here, since a much bigger clone is one base away. The V and J genes are TRBV19 and TRBJ2-2; TRBD2 agrees at 7 bases. CDR1 and CDR2 (germline): LNHDA, SQIVND (reference sequence). The CDR3 extends over 14 amino acids. The CDR3 nucleotides are TGTGCCATTAGTATAGGCGGGAGATTTGGGGAGCTGTTTTTT. This sequence encodes CAISIGGRFGELFF.

The table lists this clonotype with many counts. This chain uses TRBV27 with TRBJ1-1; D is perhaps TRBD1 (6 bases). This CDR3 spans 16 amino acids. Germline CDR1 reads MNHEY; CDR2 reads SMNVEV (reference sequence). Trimming took 7 bases from V and 9 from J, leaving 27 bases between them. This CDR3 is CASTTHSAGANLKAFF. The CDR3 nucleotides are TGTGCCAGCACTACACATTCCGCAGGGGCCAACCTGAAAGCTTTCTTT.

The V call is TRBV12-3 or TRBV12-4, the J call TRBJ2-3, with 10 bases matching TRBD1. The CDR3 has 12 amino acids. Trimming at V came to 8 bases and at J to 8 bases, leaving 4 bases not matched to a gene. CDR3 in DNA: TGTGCCAGCCGAAGGACAGGGGGTACGCAGTATTTT. Residues: CASRRTGGTQYF.

Remarks on this clonotype: A read error may be the cause here, since a much bigger clone is one base away. The V call is TRBV24-1, the J call TRBJ2-2; 9 positions match TRBD2. CDR1 is KGHDR and CDR2 is SFDVKD in the germline V gene. V was clipped by 5 bases and J by 4 bases; unmatched bases: 13. The CDR3 contains 18 residues. The CDR3 nucleotides read TGTGCCACCAGTGGGGCTAGCGGGAACCTTGCGATCACCGGGGAGCTGTTTTTT. Translating gives CATSGASGNLAITGELFF.